These 2 T cell receptor beta chains share one sample of origin, sequenced in a study of somatic mutations in cytotoxic T cells in rheumatoid arthritis. The protocol was immunoSEQ multiplex PCR, while the TCRdb copy is restricted to in-frame clones and leaves out a portion. The data hold 19,000 or so clones, with more than 60% observed a single time. Sequences were obtained from CD8+ T cells sorted from blood. The receptors stem from a woman aged 55-70 years in good health.

This clone was counted once. This chain joins TRBV25-1 and TRBJ1-2; TRBD1 matches at 8 bases. The trim removed 1 base at V and 1 base at J, leaving 8 bases unmatched. CDR3 size: 17 residues. CDR1 and CDR2 from the germline V gene are MGHDK and SYGVNS. The CDR3 nucleotides read TGTGCCAGCAGTGAATTAGTCTCGACAGGGGTTAACTATGGCTACACCTTC. Translated, it gives CASSELVSTGVNYGYTF.

This clone has only a few counts. J is TRBJ1-2 and V is TRBV6-5; tentative D call: TRBD1 (6 bases). Trimming cost V 0 bases and J 4 bases, with 12 bases left between them. The CDR3 has 15 amino acids. Germline CDR1 and CDR2: MNHEY and SVGAGI. DNA for the CDR3: TGTGCCAGCAGTTACTCAAGGGGGGGGTCCTATGGCTACACCTTC. Its protein product is CASSYSRGGSYGYTF.